This T cell receptor beta chain was recovered during a study of blood T cell repertoires in COVID-19. Background on the study: Acute and convalescent COVID-19 samples came from the United States, Italy and Spain. T cells, B-cell-depleted T cells, or PBMCs supplied cDNA or gDNA.

Under the authors' procedure: Reference gene primer amplification in the assay estimated nucleated cell counts. The table came from immunoSEQ multiplex PCR; TCRdb's copy has only in-frame clones and leaves some out. V and J calls and clone size are copied from that table; D and trimming were computed from the DNA. This sample has about 340,000 clones, with about 90% found just once. The germline V gene has CDR1 SGDLS and CDR2 YYNGEE. The CDR3 consists of 13 residues. V dropped 0 bases and J dropped 5 bases, with 6 bases sitting between them. The clonotype comes from a woman younger than 30 who had recovered from COVID-19. The rearrangement links TRBV9 to TRBJ2-1; D gene ambiguous. The specimen sequenced was peripheral blood. Here the CDR3 DNA reads TGTGCCAGCAGCGTAGGCGGAAACAATGAGCAGTTCTTC. Protein product: CASSVGGNNEQFF.